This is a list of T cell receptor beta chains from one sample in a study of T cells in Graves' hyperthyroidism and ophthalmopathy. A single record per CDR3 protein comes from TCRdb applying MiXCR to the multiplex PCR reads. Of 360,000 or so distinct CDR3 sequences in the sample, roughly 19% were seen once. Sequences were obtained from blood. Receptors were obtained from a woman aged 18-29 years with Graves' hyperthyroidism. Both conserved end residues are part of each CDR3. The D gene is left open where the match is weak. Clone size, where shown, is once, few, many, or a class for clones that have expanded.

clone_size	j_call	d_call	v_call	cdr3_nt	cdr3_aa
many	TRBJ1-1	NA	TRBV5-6	TGTGCCAGCAGCTTGGGCGCTGTGGAAGGGGCTGAAGCTTTCTTT	CASSLGAVEGAEAFF
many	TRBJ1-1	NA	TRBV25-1	TGTGCCAGCAGTGAATCGACGGGAAGGACTGAAGCTTTCTTT	CASSESTGRTEAFF
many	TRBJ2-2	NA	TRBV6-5	TGTGCCAGCAGTCACACCGGGGAGCTGTTTTTT	CASSHTGELFF
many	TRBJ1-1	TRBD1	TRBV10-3	TGTGCCATCAGTGAGTCGGGACAGGGAATTGCTTTCTTT	CAISESGQGIAFF
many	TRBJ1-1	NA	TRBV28	TGTGCCAGCAGTTTAAAAGTTACTGAAGCTTTCTTT	CASSLKVTEAFF
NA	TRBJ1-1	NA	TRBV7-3	TGTGCCAGCAGTGAAACTGTCCACGCTGAAGCTTTCTTT	CASSETVHAEAFF
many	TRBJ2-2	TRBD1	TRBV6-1	TGTGCCAGCAACAGGGGGCGGACCGGGGAGCTGTTTTTT	CASNRGRTGELFF
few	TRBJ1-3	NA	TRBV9	TGTGCCAGCAGCTCGAAGACAGGTTCCTCTGGAAACACCATATATTTT	CASSSKTGSSGNTIYF
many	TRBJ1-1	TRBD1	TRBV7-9	TGTGCCAGCAGCTTAGTTGGAGGGGGCGTCACTGAAGCTTTCTTT	CASSLVGGGVTEAFF
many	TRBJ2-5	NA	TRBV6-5	TGTGCCAGCAGTTACAGTCTCCAAGAGACCCAGTACTTC	CASSYSLQETQYF
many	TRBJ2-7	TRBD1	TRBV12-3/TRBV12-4	TGTGCCAGCAGTTTAAGACAGGGGGCTTTTTCAGACGAGCAGTACTTC	CASSLRQGAFSDEQYF
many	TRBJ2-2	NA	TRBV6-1	TGTGCCAGCAGTCCAGAGGCAGGGGTGCCATCCGGGGAGCTGTTTTTT	CASSPEAGVPSGELFF
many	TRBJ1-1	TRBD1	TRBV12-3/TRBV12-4	TGTGCCAGCAGTTTTGGCAGGGGGTTGGCTGAAGCTTTCTTT	CASSFGRGLAEAFF
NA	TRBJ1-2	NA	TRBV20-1	TGCAGTGCTGGGACGGCTAACTATGGCTACACCTTC	CSAGTANYGYTF
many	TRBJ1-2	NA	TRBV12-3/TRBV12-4	TGTGCCAGCTTGTCGGTCGGTCGAAACTATGGCTACACCTTC	CASLSVGRNYGYTF
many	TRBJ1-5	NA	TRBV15	TGTGCCACCAGCAGAGCCCCCGGGAACAATCAGCCCCAGCATTTT	CATSRAPGNNQPQHF
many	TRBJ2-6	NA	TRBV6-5	TGTGCCAGCAGTCCCATTATTAATCTGGGGAGCTCTGGGGCCAACGTCCTGACTTTC	CASSPIINLGSSGANVLTF
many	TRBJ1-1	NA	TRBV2	TGTGCCAGCAGTGAGACCACTGAAGCTTTCTTT	CASSETTEAFF
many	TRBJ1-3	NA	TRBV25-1	TGTGCCAGCATATCTCCGACGGCCTCACCTTCTGGAAACACCATATATTTT	CASISPTASPSGNTIYF
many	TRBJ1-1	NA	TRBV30	TGTGCCTGGACCCTAATTACAGGTTCATGGGACACTGAAGCTTTCTTT	CAWTLITGSWDTEAFF
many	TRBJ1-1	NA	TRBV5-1	TGCGCCAGCAGCCTTGGTACCGGACGGGAAGCTTTCTTT	CASSLGTGREAFF
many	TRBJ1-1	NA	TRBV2	TGTGCCAGCAGCGCTCAGAATCCGGGCACTGAAGCTTTCTTT	CASSAQNPGTEAFF
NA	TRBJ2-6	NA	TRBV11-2	TGTGCCAGCAGCCAAGCTGGGGTCTCTGGGGCCAACGTCCTGACTTTC	CASSQAGVSGANVLTF
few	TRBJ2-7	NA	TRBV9	TGTGCCAGCAGCGTAGGGGACATCTCCCTGGGCGTAGACGAGCAGTACTTC	CASSVGDISLGVDEQYF
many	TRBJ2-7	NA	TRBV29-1	TGCAGCGTTGAAGATCTGGGGGGGCGTACCTACGAGCAGTACTTC	CSVEDLGGRTYEQYF
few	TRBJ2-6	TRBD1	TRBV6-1	TGTGCCAGCAGCGAGTTTTCGACAGGGCCCTCTGGGGCCAACGTCCTGACTTTC	CASSEFSTGPSGANVLTF
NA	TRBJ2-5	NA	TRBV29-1	TGCAGCGCCCTATCCATTTCAGGGGAGACCCAGTACTTC	CSALSISGETQYF
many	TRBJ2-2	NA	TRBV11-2	TGTGCCAGCAGCCCACTAAACACCGGGGAGCTGTTTTTT	CASSPLNTGELFF
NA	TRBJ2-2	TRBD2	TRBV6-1	TGTGCCAGCGACCTAGCGGGAGGGGACACCGGGGAGCTGTTTTTT	CASDLAGGDTGELFF
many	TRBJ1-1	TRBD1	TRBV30	TGTGCCTGGACACTGGGACAGGGGAACACTGAAGCTTTCTTT	CAWTLGQGNTEAFF
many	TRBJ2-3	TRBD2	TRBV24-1	TGTGCCACCAGTGAGGGCGGACTAGCGGGAGAGGCAGATACGCAGTATTTT	CATSEGGLAGEADTQYF
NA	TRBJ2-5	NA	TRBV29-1	TGCAGCGTTGGAGGGAAGTTGGTCGAGACCCAGTACTTC	CSVGGKLVETQYF
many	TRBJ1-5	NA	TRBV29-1	TGCAGCGTCGTAGATCACCCGGGGTATAGCAATCAGCCCCAGCATTTT	CSVVDHPGYSNQPQHF
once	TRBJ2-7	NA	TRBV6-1	TGTGCCACCCCCCCAGGAGGCTACGAGCAGTACTTC	CATPPGGYEQYF
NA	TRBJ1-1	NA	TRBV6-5	TGTGCCAGCAGCCCTCGAATCACTGAATCTTTCTTC	CASSPRITESFF
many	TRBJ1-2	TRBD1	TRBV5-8	TGTGCCAGCAGCTGGGGACAGGTCCGCGATGGCTACACCTTC	CASSWGQVRDGYTF
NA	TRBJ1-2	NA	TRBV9	TGTGCCAGCAGCGTTGTAGAGGGTAATGGCTACACCTTC	CASSVVEGNGYTF
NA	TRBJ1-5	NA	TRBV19	TGTGCCAGTAAGGAAAGACAGAATCAGCCCCAGCATTTT	CASKERQNQPQHF
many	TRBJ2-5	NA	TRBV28	TGTGCCAGCAGCCTCGCGGGGCCCACCCAAGGGACCCAGTACTTC	CASSLAGPTQGTQYF
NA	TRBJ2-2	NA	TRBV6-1	TGTGCCAGCAGCTCGGGACACGGAAACACCGGGGAGCTGTTTTTT	CASSSGHGNTGELFF
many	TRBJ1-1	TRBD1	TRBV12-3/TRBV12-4	TGTGCCAGCAGTTTCGAGGGGGCGGACGAAGCTTTCTTT	CASSFEGADEAFF